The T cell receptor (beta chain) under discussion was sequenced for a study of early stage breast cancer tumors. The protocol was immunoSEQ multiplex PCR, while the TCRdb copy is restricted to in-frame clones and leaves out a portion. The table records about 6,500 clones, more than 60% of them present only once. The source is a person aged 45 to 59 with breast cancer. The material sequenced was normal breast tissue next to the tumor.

CDR3 nucleotide sequence: TGCGCCAGCAGCCAAGACGGGTTTCGGGAGACCCAGTACTTC. This codes for CASSQDGFRETQYF. The chain is built from TRBV4-1 and TRBJ2-5, with D uncertain. V was shortened by 0 bases and J by 5 bases, with 10 bases between the two germline ends. Germline assignment: CDR1 MGHRA and CDR2 YSYEKL. CDR3 length equals 14 residues.